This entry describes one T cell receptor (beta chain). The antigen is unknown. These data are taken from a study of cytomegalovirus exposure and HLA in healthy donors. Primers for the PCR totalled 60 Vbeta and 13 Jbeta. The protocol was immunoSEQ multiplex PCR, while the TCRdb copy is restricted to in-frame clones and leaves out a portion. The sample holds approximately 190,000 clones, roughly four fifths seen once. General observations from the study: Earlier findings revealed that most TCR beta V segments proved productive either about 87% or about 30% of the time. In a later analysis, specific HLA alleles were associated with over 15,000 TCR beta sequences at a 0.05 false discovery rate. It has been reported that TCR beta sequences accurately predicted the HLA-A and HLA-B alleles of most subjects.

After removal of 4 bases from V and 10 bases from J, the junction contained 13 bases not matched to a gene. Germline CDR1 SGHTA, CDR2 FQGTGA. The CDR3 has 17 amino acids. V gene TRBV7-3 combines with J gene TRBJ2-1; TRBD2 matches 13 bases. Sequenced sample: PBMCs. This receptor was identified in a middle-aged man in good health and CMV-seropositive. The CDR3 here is CASSSVPGLAGSGEQFF. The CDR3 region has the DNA TGTGCCAGCAGCTCCGTCCCGGGACTAGCGGGAAGCGGGGAGCAGTTCTTC.